Listed below are T cell receptor beta chains from one sample, sequenced in a study of cytomegalovirus exposure and HLA in healthy donors. Profiled with immunoSEQ multiplex PCR; TCRdb holds only in-frame clones, not every one. The sample records 300,000 to 400,000 clones, approximately 91% being singletons. Sequencing was performed on PBMCs. Receptors originate from a man younger than 40 in good health and CMV-seronegative. Each CDR3 is given with its conserved first and last residue. Fields, in order: CDR3 length, J gene, D gene, clone size, V gene, CDR3 protein, CDR3 DNA. D genes are given only for firm matches. A row's size may be missing; if present it is once, few, many or a size class.

len: 16; j_gene: TRBJ1-6; d_gene: .; abundance: .; v_gene: TRBV27; CDR3aa: CASSLAQPIYNSPLHF; CDR3nt: TGTGCCAGCAGTTTGGCTCAACCGATCTATAATTCACCCCTCCACTTT
len: 16; j_gene: TRBJ2-3; d_gene: .; abundance: .; v_gene: TRBV5-1; CDR3aa: CASSPLSPEATDTQYF; CDR3nt: TGCGCCAGCAGCCCCCTGTCCCCGGAGGCCACAGATACGCAGTATTTT
len: 15; j_gene: TRBJ1-5; d_gene: .; abundance: .; v_gene: TRBV9; CDR3aa: CASSVGGLGNQPQHF; CDR3nt: TGTGCCAGCAGCGTTGGAGGGTTAGGAAATCAGCCCCAGCATTTT
len: 16; j_gene: TRBJ2-1; d_gene: .; abundance: .; v_gene: TRBV27; CDR3aa: CASSLLAGSSYNEQFF; CDR3nt: TGTGCCAGCAGTCTCCTGGCGGGGAGCTCCTACAATGAGCAGTTCTTC
len: 15; j_gene: TRBJ2-2; d_gene: TRBD1; abundance: .; v_gene: TRBV5-4; CDR3aa: CASSSDRTNTGELFF; CDR3nt: TGTGCCAGCAGCTCGGACAGGACTAACACCGGGGAGCTGTTTTTT
len: 15; j_gene: TRBJ2-3; d_gene: .; abundance: .; v_gene: TRBV10-2; CDR3aa: CASSEVGGGTDTQYF; CDR3nt: TGCGCCAGCAGTGAGGTCGGCGGGGGCACAGATACGCAGTATTTT
len: 13; j_gene: TRBJ2-7; d_gene: TRBD1; abundance: .; v_gene: TRBV29-1; CDR3aa: CSVNRDRGYEQYF; CDR3nt: TGCAGCGTTAACCGGGACAGGGGCTACGAGCAGTACTTC
len: 15; j_gene: TRBJ2-7; d_gene: TRBD2; abundance: few; v_gene: TRBV6-4; CDR3aa: CASSDRTSDSYEQYF; CDR3nt: TGTGCCAGCAGCGACCGGACTAGCGACTCCTACGAGCAGTACTTC
len: 13; j_gene: TRBJ1-1; d_gene: .; abundance: few; v_gene: TRBV5-5; CDR3aa: CASSLQGRTEAFF; CDR3nt: TGTGCCAGCAGCTTGCAAGGCAGGACTGAAGCTTTCTTT
len: 15; j_gene: TRBJ2-4; d_gene: .; abundance: once; v_gene: TRBV10-3; CDR3aa: CAISAVRDSTNIQYF; CDR3nt: TGTGCCATCAGTGCGGTTAGGGACTCTACAAACATTCAGTACTTC
len: 15; j_gene: TRBJ2-2; d_gene: .; abundance: .; v_gene: TRBV5-1; CDR3aa: CASRATGGATGELFF; CDR3nt: TGCGCCAGCAGGGCGACAGGCGGTGCGACCGGGGAGCTGTTTTTT
len: 15; j_gene: TRBJ1-4; d_gene: TRBD1; abundance: once; v_gene: TRBV2; CDR3aa: CASTRQGMLNEKLFF; CDR3nt: TGTGCCAGCACCCGACAGGGGATGCTTAATGAAAAACTGTTTTTT
len: 14; j_gene: TRBJ2-7; d_gene: .; abundance: .; v_gene: TRBV5-5; CDR3aa: CASSPLGLSYEQYF; CDR3nt: TGTGCCAGCAGCCCCCTAGGACTCTCCTACGAGCAGTACTTC
len: 15; j_gene: TRBJ2-7; d_gene: .; abundance: .; v_gene: TRBV21-1; CDR3aa: CASSKGGGGIYEQYF; CDR3nt: TGTGCCAGCAGCAAAGGGGGAGGAGGTATCTACGAGCAGTACTTC
len: 14; j_gene: TRBJ2-7; d_gene: TRBD1; abundance: .; v_gene: TRBV19; CDR3aa: CASTGTGGAYEQYF; CDR3nt: TGTGCCAGTACCGGGACAGGGGGGGCCTACGAGCAGTACTTC
len: 14; j_gene: TRBJ1-6; d_gene: TRBD1; abundance: .; v_gene: TRBV11-2; CDR3aa: CASSSLDRVSPLHF; CDR3nt: TGTGCCAGCAGCTCCCTGGACAGGGTCTCACCCCTCCACTTT
len: 14; j_gene: TRBJ1-5; d_gene: .; abundance: once; v_gene: TRBV7-9; CDR3aa: CASSSTGRNQPQHF; CDR3nt: TGTGCCAGCAGCTCGACAGGCAGAAATCAGCCCCAGCATTTT
len: 14; j_gene: TRBJ2-3; d_gene: TRBD1; abundance: .; v_gene: TRBV11-3; CDR3aa: CASSLDTGGDTQYF; CDR3nt: TGTGCCAGCAGCTTAGACACAGGGGGAGATACGCAGTATTTT
len: 13; j_gene: TRBJ2-1; d_gene: TRBD2; abundance: .; v_gene: TRBV2; CDR3aa: CASLAGGHNEQFF; CDR3nt: TGTGCCAGCCTAGCGGGGGGGCATAATGAGCAGTTCTTC
len: 14; j_gene: TRBJ2-2; d_gene: TRBD1; abundance: once; v_gene: TRBV6-1; CDR3aa: CATEDRGRTGELFF; CDR3nt: TGTGCCACCGAGGACAGGGGCCGCACCGGGGAGCTGTTTTTT
len: 16; j_gene: TRBJ2-7; d_gene: TRBD1; abundance: .; v_gene: TRBV7-9; CDR3aa: CASSFLTGQGFHEQYF; CDR3nt: TGTGCCAGCAGCTTCCTAACGGGACAGGGGTTCCACGAGCAGTACTTC
len: 16; j_gene: TRBJ2-5; d_gene: TRBD1; abundance: .; v_gene: TRBV7-2; CDR3aa: CASSTAGAGGQKTQYF; CDR3nt: TGTGCCAGCAGCACAGCCGGGGCAGGGGGACAGAAGACCCAGTACTTC
len: 13; j_gene: TRBJ2-7; d_gene: TRBD1; abundance: .; v_gene: TRBV7-2; CDR3aa: CASRRTGNYEQYF; CDR3nt: TGTGCCAGCAGAAGGACAGGGAACTACGAGCAGTACTTC
len: 13; j_gene: TRBJ1-3; d_gene: .; abundance: .; v_gene: TRBV19; CDR3aa: CASSVDSGNTIYF; CDR3nt: TGTGCCAGTAGTGTCGACAGCGGAAACACCATATATTTT
len: 17; j_gene: TRBJ2-3; d_gene: .; abundance: .; v_gene: TRBV5-4; CDR3aa: CASSSAPTRSKTDTQYF; CDR3nt: TGTGCCAGCAGCTCCGCCCCTACTAGGTCCAAAACAGATACGCAGTATTTT
len: 12; j_gene: TRBJ2-7; d_gene: .; abundance: few; v_gene: TRBV30; CDR3aa: CAWSVPGYEQYF; CDR3nt: TGTGCCTGGAGTGTACCGGGCTACGAGCAGTACTTC
len: 11; j_gene: TRBJ1-1; d_gene: .; abundance: few; v_gene: TRBV30; CDR3aa: CACAGYTEAFF; CDR3nt: TGTGCCTGCGCAGGGTACACTGAAGCTTTCTTT
len: 14; j_gene: TRBJ2-7; d_gene: .; abundance: .; v_gene: TRBV19; CDR3aa: CASSIGTEAYEQYF; CDR3nt: TGTGCCAGTAGTATAGGTACTGAAGCCTACGAGCAGTACTTC
len: 17; j_gene: TRBJ2-7; d_gene: TRBD1; abundance: .; v_gene: TRBV10-3; CDR3aa: CAIRGTGTGDSSYEQYF; CDR3nt: TGTGCCATCAGGGGTACCGGGACAGGGGATTCCTCCTACGAGCAGTACTTC
len: 15; j_gene: TRBJ2-5; d_gene: .; abundance: .; v_gene: TRBV15; CDR3aa: CATSRPLGGRETQYF; CDR3nt: TGTGCCACCAGCAGACCTCTGGGGGGACGAGAGACCCAGTACTTC
len: 19; j_gene: TRBJ2-6; d_gene: .; abundance: .; v_gene: TRBV7-9; CDR3aa: CASSLAQWGLRSGANVLTF; CDR3nt: TGTGCCAGCAGCTTAGCGCAATGGGGGCTCCGGTCCGGGGCCAACGTCCTGACTTTC
len: 15; j_gene: TRBJ2-3; d_gene: .; abundance: .; v_gene: TRBV9; CDR3aa: CASSVVAASTDTQYF; CDR3nt: TGTGCCAGCAGCGTAGTAGCGGCTAGCACAGATACGCAGTATTTT
len: 19; j_gene: TRBJ1-2; d_gene: .; abundance: .; v_gene: TRBV27; CDR3aa: CASSFLDRTSHSDRYGYTF; CDR3nt: TGTGCCAGCAGTTTCCTGGACAGAACCTCACACTCGGACAGATATGGCTACACCTTC
len: 17; j_gene: TRBJ1-4; d_gene: .; abundance: .; v_gene: TRBV7-9; CDR3aa: CASSGGSFTGFNEKLFF; CDR3nt: TGTGCCAGCAGCGGGGGGTCTTTTACAGGTTTTAATGAAAAACTGTTTTTT
len: 16; j_gene: TRBJ1-2; d_gene: TRBD1; abundance: few; v_gene: TRBV14; CDR3aa: CASSRNPGQGNYGYTF; CDR3nt: TGTGCCAGCAGCCGAAACCCGGGACAGGGCAACTATGGCTACACCTTC
len: 11; j_gene: TRBJ2-5; d_gene: TRBD2; abundance: .; v_gene: TRBV20-1; CDR3aa: CKGTNQETQYF; CDR3nt: TGCAAAGGGACTAACCAAGAGACCCAGTACTTC
len: 15; j_gene: TRBJ1-2; d_gene: TRBD1; abundance: .; v_gene: TRBV27; CDR3aa: CASRQTGISLNGYTF; CDR3nt: TGTGCCAGCAGGCAGACAGGGATCTCTTTAAATGGCTACACCTTC
len: 16; j_gene: TRBJ2-1; d_gene: .; abundance: .; v_gene: TRBV5-5; CDR3aa: CASTLRRTAYYNEQFF; CDR3nt: TGTGCCAGCACCCTGAGGCGGACAGCCTACTACAATGAGCAGTTCTTC
len: 13; j_gene: TRBJ1-2; d_gene: .; abundance: once; v_gene: TRBV5-1; CDR3aa: CASSKGQSGGYTF; CDR3nt: TGCGCCAGCAGCAAAGGACAGTCAGGAGGCTACACCTTC
len: 14; j_gene: TRBJ1-1; d_gene: .; abundance: .; v_gene: TRBV7-2; CDR3aa: CASSLETKNTEAFF; CDR3nt: TGTGCCAGCAGCTTAGAGACAAAGAACACTGAAGCTTTCTTT
len: 13; j_gene: TRBJ1-1; d_gene: .; abundance: .; v_gene: TRBV25-1; CDR3aa: CASRISGNTEAFF; CDR3nt: TGTGCCAGCCGTATATCAGGGAACACTGAAGCTTTCTTT
len: 17; j_gene: TRBJ1-2; d_gene: TRBD1; abundance: .; v_gene: TRBV19; CDR3aa: CASSTNGQGRSNYGYTF; CDR3nt: TGTGCCAGTAGTACGAACGGACAGGGGCGATCAAACTATGGCTACACCTTC
len: 16; j_gene: TRBJ1-5; d_gene: TRBD1; abundance: many; v_gene: TRBV19; CDR3aa: CASSIGATGGGQPQHF; CDR3nt: TGTGCCAGTAGTATAGGTGCGACAGGGGGAGGTCAGCCCCAGCATTTT
len: 15; j_gene: TRBJ1-2; d_gene: TRBD1; abundance: .; v_gene: TRBV5-6; CDR3aa: CASSSDRGVGDGYTF; CDR3nt: TGTGCCAGCAGCTCAGACAGGGGCGTGGGCGATGGCTACACCTTC
len: 13; j_gene: TRBJ2-4; d_gene: .; abundance: .; v_gene: TRBV19; CDR3aa: CASSIDSKNIQYF; CDR3nt: TGTGCCAGTAGTATTGACAGCAAAAACATTCAGTACTTC
len: 15; j_gene: TRBJ2-7; d_gene: TRBD2; abundance: once; v_gene: TRBV27; CDR3aa: CASSSRLAGVYEQYF; CDR3nt: TGTGCCAGCAGTTCCAGACTAGCGGGCGTTTACGAGCAGTACTTC
len: 17; j_gene: TRBJ2-2; d_gene: TRBD2; abundance: .; v_gene: TRBV11-2; CDR3aa: CASSFLSLAGMAGELFF; CDR3nt: TGTGCCAGCAGCTTTTTGTCGCTAGCGGGGATGGCCGGGGAGCTGTTTTTT
len: 15; j_gene: TRBJ1-1; d_gene: .; abundance: .; v_gene: TRBV10-1; CDR3aa: CASSDGVGMNTEAFF; CDR3nt: TGCGCCAGCAGTGACGGGGTAGGAATGAACACTGAAGCTTTCTTT
len: 14; j_gene: TRBJ2-3; d_gene: .; abundance: .; v_gene: TRBV5-1; CDR3aa: CASSPSPTSDTQYF; CDR3nt: TGCGCCAGCAGCCCATCCCCCACTAGCGATACGCAGTATTTT
len: 16; j_gene: TRBJ1-2; d_gene: .; abundance: .; v_gene: TRBV13; CDR3aa: CASSLAGEVFGYGYTF; CDR3nt: TGTGCCAGCAGCTTGGCAGGGGAAGTTTTTGGGTATGGCTACACCTTC
len: 13; j_gene: TRBJ2-3; d_gene: .; abundance: .; v_gene: TRBV6-1; CDR3aa: CASSEVRTDTQYF; CDR3nt: TGTGCCAGCAGTGAAGTCCGGACAGATACGCAGTATTTT
len: 15; j_gene: TRBJ1-4; d_gene: .; abundance: .; v_gene: TRBV4-3; CDR3aa: CASSRKGGIHGKLFF; CDR3nt: TGCGCCAGCAGCCGGAAAGGGGGTATCCATGGAAAACTGTTTTTT
len: 15; j_gene: TRBJ2-3; d_gene: TRBD2; abundance: .; v_gene: TRBV5-1; CDR3aa: CASSLSLAGAGTQYF; CDR3nt: TGCGCCAGCAGCTTGAGCCTAGCGGGGGCGGGTACGCAGTATTTT